This section outlines one T cell receptor beta chain sequence together with its context. Its antigen target is currently unknown. No base quality information exists; no much larger clone differs at one position. Libraries came from the immunoSEQ multiplex PCR assay. TCRdb re-hosts the immuneACCESS table, in-frame sequences only. Its copies lack some clones; in the studies checked, an unresolved V gene accounts for under half of them, and the cause for the rest is not known. This sample holds roughly 95,000 clones; roughly 92% were observed only once. The ten biggest clones cover around 3% of the sample. The sample comes from a study of control samples from healthy donors and cancer patients (dated by TCRdb to 2019 to 2021). The CDR3 spans 15 residues, from the cysteine through the phenylalanine. Just the 45-base CDR3 DNA is kept, in frame starting at base 1. CDR1 is given as LNHDA and CDR2 as SQIVND, both from the germline V gene (reference sequence). The junction shows trimming of 0 bases on V and 4 bases on J, plus 9 bases between the germline ends.

The TCR was taken from a human donor in good health. The donor label of this sample is uncertain. The sequencing sample was made of blood. The rearranged segments are TRBV19 and TRBJ2-2, and the D gene may be TRBD1, 6 bases matching. Here the CDR3 is given as CASSIDRGSTGELFF. Read as DNA, the sequence is TGTGCCAGTAGTATAGACAGGGGTAGCACCGGGGAGCTGTTTTTT.